This T cell receptor beta chain was identified during a study of beta chain features in type 1 diabetes. The sample holds a few counts of this clone. What it binds is not known. The investigators reverse transcribed all of the isolated RNA, so they sequenced expressed TCRB transcripts. The assay was immunoSEQ multiplex PCR, and TCRdb's table has in-frame clones only and misses some. The sample yields 640,000 or so clones, around an eighth seen once. General study findings and limits: Within each of all four CD4+ subsets, Type 1 diabetes patients had TCRB CDR3s that were moderately but significantly shorter.

The CDR3 has 15 residues. Per the germline V gene, CDR1 is LNHDA and CDR2 is SQIVND (reference sequence). V lost 4 bases to trimming and J lost 4 bases; unmatched junction nucleotides: 6. The material sequenced was naive CD4+ T cells from blood. The sequence was obtained from a man aged 18 to 30 with type 1 diabetes. This chain links TRBV19 with TRBJ2-5; 10 bases fit TRBD1. The CDR3 here is CASSTGQGIVETQYF. In DNA, the CDR3 is TGTGCCAGTAGTACGGGACAGGGGATCGTAGAGACCCAGTACTTC.